This paragraph reports one T cell receptor (beta chain). This sample stems from a study of blood T cell repertoires in COVID-19. Using immunoSEQ multiplex PCR, the repertoire was profiled, and TCRdb retains in-frame clones only, with some absent. The sample holds 310,000 or so clones; roughly 87% are singletons and the top ten take about 5.5%. Germline values: CDR1 DFQATT, CDR2 SNEGSKA (reference sequence). This CDR3 is 14 amino acids long. V gave up 3 bases and J gave up 6 bases; unmatched junction bases: 8. This rearrangement joins TRBV20-1 to TRBJ1-5; the match to TRBD1 covers 7 bases. The source is a woman aged 40 to 50 who had recovered from COVID-19. Specimen: PBMCs or T cells enriched from blood (not recorded which). CDR3 in amino acids: CSASSTGTGQPQHF. The CDR3 coding sequence is TGCAGTGCTAGTTCGACAGGGACGGGTCAGCCCCAGCATTTT.